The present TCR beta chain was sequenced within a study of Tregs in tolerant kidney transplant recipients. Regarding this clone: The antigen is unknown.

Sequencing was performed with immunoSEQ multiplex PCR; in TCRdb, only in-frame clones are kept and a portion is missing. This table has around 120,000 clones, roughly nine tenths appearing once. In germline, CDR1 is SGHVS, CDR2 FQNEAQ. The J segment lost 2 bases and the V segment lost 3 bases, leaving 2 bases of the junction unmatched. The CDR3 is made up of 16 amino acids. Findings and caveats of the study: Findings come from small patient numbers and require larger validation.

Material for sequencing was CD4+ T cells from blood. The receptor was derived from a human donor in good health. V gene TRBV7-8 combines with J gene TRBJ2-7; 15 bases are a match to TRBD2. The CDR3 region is CASSFWTSGGAYEQYF. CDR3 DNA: TGTGCCAGCAGCTTCTGGACTAGCGGGGGGGCCTACGAGCAGTACTTC.